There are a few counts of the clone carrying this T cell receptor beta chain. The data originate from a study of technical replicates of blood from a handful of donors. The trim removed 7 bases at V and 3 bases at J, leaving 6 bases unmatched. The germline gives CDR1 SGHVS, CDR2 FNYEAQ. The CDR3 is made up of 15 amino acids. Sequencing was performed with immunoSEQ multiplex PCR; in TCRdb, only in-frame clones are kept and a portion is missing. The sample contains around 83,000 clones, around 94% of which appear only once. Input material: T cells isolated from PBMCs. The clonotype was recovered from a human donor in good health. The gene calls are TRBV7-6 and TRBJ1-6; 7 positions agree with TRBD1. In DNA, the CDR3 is TGTGCCAGCACCCGAGACAGGGACTATAATTCACCCCTCCACTTT. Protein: CASTRDRDYNSPLHF.